The clone carrying this T cell receptor beta chain occurred a few times. What it recognizes is unknown. The data are from a study of identifying expanded T cells in peripheral blood. Repertoires were generated with immunoSEQ multiplex PCR, while TCRdb's copy carries only in-frame clones and drops some. The data contain 60,000 to 65,000 clones, around four fifths of them seen just once; the ten biggest clones take up roughly 19%. The CDR3 runs 17 residues. CDR1 and CDR2 (germline): SGHAT, FQNNGV. With 5 bases removed from V and 6 bases from J, the gap between germline ends came to 25 bases. The study's findings and limits: Over approximately two and four weeks, about 17 and 20 clones changed, versus around 1.2 between replicates. Across healthy donors, higher total template counts meant significantly greater approximately 2-week count variance.

The chain carries TRBV11-2 and TRBJ1-2; no reliable D call. Sequencing used blood. This receptor was identified in a person aged 18 to 70 in good health. CDR3 sequence: CASSPGSGRSFENGYTF. The CDR3 DNA reads TGTGCCAGCAGCCCGGGGTCGGGCAGATCATTCGAGAATGGCTACACCTTC. Variable domain in full (rest from reference TRBV11-2 and TRBJ1-2): EAGVAQSPRYKIIEKRQSVAFWCNPISGHATLYWYQQILGQGPKLLIQFQNNGVVDDSQLPKDRFSAERLKGVDSTLKIQPAKLEDSAVYLCASSPGSGRSFENGYTFGSGTRLTVV.